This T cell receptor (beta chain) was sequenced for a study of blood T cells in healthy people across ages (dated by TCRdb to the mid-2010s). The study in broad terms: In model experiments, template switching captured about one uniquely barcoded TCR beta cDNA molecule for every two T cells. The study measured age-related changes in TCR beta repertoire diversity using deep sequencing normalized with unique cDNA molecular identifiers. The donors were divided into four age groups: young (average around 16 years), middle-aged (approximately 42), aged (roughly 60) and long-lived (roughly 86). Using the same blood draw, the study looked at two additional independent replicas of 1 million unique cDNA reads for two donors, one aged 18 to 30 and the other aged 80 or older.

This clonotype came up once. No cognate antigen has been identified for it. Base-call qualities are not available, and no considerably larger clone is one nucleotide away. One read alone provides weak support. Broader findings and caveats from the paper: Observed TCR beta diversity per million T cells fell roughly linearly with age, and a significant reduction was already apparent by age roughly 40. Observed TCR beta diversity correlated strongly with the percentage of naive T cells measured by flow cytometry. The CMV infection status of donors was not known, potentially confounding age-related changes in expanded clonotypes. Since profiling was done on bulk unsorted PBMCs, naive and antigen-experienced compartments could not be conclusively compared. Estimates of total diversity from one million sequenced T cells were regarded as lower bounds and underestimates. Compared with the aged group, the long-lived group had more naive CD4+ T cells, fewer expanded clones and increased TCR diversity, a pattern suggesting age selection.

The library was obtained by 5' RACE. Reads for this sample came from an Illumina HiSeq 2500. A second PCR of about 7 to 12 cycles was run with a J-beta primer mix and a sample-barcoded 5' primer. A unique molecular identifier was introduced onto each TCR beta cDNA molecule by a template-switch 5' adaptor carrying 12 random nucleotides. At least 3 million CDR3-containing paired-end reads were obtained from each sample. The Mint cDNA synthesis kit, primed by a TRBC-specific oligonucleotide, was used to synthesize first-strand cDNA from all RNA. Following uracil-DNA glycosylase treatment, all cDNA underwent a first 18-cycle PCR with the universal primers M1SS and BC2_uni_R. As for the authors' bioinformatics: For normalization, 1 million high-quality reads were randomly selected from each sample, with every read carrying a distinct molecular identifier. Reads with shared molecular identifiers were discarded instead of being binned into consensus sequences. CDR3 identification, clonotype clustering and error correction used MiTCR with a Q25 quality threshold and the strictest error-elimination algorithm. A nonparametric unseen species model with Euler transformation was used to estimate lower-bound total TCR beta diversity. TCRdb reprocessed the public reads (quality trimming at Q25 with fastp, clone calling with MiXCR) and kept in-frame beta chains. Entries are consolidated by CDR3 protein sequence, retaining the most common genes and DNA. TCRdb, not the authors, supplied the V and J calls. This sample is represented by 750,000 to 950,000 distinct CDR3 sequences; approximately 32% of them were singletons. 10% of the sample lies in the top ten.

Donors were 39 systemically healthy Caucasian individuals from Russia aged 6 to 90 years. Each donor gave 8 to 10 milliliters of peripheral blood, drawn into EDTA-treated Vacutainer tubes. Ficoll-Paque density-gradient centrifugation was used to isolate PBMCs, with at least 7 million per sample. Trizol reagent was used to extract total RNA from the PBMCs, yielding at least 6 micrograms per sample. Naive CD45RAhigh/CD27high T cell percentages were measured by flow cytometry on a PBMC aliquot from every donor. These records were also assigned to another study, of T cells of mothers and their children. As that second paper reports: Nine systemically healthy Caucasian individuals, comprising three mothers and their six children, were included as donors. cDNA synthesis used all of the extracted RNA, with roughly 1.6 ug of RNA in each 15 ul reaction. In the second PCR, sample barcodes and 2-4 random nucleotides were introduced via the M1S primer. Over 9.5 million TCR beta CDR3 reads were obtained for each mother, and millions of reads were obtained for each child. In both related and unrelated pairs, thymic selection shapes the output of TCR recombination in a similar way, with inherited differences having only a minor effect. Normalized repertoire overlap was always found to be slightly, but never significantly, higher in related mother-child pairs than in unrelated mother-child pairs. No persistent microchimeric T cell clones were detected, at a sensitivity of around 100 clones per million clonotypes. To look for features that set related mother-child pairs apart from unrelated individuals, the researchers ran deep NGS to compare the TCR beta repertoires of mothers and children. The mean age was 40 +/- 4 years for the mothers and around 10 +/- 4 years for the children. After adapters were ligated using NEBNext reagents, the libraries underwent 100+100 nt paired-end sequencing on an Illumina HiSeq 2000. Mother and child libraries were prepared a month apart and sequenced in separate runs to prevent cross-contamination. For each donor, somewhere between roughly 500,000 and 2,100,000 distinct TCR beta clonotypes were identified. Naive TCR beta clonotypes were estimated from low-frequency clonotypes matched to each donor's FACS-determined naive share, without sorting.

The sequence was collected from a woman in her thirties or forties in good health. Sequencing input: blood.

The nucleotide sequence reads TGCGCCAGCAAGACTAGCGGGGGCGGTGAGCAGTTCTTC. It is translated as CASKTSGGGEQFF. This chain is built from TRBV10-2 and TRBJ2-1; a stretch of 12 junction bases matches TRBD2. The V end gives up 7 bases and the J end 9 bases, leaving 4 bases in the junction not matched to a gene. The cysteine opens and the phenylalanine closes a CDR3 of 13 amino acids. Only the CDR3 region is kept as DNA, spanning 39 bases read in frame from base 1. In the germline V gene, CDR1 corresponds to WSHSY and CDR2 to SAAADI.